These 2 T cell receptor beta chains share one sample of origin, sequenced in a study of blood T cell repertoires in COVID-19. Method: immunoSEQ multiplex PCR; TCRdb's copy keeps in-frame clones and lacks some. The data show over 90,000 clones, with around 87% seen just once and approximately 20% held by the top ten. The source material was peripheral blood. The receptors come from a human donor in a cohort sampled during active COVID-19.

Comment on this clone: Mismatch with germline at one junction end may stem from a read error. Distinct nucleotide sequences in the sample also encode this CDR3. The genes are TRBV7-9 and TRBJ1-1; perhaps TRBD1 as D (6 bases). The CDR3 sequence is 13 residues long. Germline lookup yields CDR1 SEHNR and CDR2 FQNEAQ (reference sequence). Written as DNA, the CDR3 is TGCGCCAGCAGGACAGAATTGAACACTGAAGCTTTCTTT. Its protein is CASRTELNTEAFF.

The rearrangement links TRBV6-5 to TRBJ2-7; D perhaps matches TRBD2 (6 bases). Per the germline V gene, CDR1 is MNHEY and CDR2 is SVGAGI. CDR3 length equals 14 residues. V was shortened by 10 bases and J by 2 bases, with 18 bases between the two germline ends. The CDR3 is CATTGLRLAYEQYF. In DNA form, the CDR3 reads TGTGCCACCACGGGACTCCGATTAGCCTACGAGCAGTACTTC.